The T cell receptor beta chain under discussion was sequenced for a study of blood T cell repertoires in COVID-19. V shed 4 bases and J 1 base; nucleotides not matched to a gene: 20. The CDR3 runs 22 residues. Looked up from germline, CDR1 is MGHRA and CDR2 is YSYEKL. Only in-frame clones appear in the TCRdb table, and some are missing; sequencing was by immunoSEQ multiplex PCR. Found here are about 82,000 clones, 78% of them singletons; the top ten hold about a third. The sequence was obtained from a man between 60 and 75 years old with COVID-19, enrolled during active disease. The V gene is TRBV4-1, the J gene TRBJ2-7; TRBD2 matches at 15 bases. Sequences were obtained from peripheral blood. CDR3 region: CASSPWGSSGTSGGRDSYEQYF. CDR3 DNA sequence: TGCGCCAGCAGCCCTTGGGGGTCCAGCGGGACTAGCGGGGGGCGGGATTCCTACGAGCAGTACTTC.